These 16 T cell receptor beta chains came from one sample sequenced in a study of blood T cell repertoires in COVID-19. Measured with immunoSEQ multiplex PCR; TCRdb has only the in-frame clones, and not every one. The data contain approximately 100,000 clones, approximately 80% of them singletons. The sequencing sample was made of peripheral blood. All receptors come from a man aged 80 or over with COVID-19, enrolled during active disease.

The chain employs TRBV5-1 and TRBJ1-4, with D hard to call. V was clipped by 1 base and J by 1 base, with 8 bases between them. In germline, CDR1 is SGHRS, CDR2 YFSETQ. The CDR3 runs to 15 residues. The CDR3 loop reads CASSLYGRTNEKLFF. Written as DNA, the CDR3 is TGCGCCAGCAGCTTGTACGGGAGAACTAATGAAAAACTGTTTTTT.

The chain links TRBV19 to TRBJ2-2; 8 bases align to TRBD1. This CDR3 contains 13 residues. V lost 9 bases to trimming and J lost 5 bases; unmatched junction nucleotides: 5. Germline V CDR1 and CDR2: LNHDA, SQIVND (reference sequence). DNA of the CDR3: TGTGCCAGCCGAGGACAGGGTACCGGGGAGCTGTTTTTT. The encoded protein is CASRGQGTGELFF.

The V gene is TRBV14, the J gene TRBJ1-6; D is unresolved. Trimming cost V 4 bases and J 8 bases, with 18 bases left between them. The length of the CDR3 is 16 residues. Germline CDR1 reads SGHDN; CDR2 reads FVKESK. This CDR3 reads CASSPGVGFGDSPLHF. The DNA of the CDR3 is TGTGCCAGCAGCCCTGGGGTAGGGTTCGGGGATTCACCCCTCCACTTT.

V gene TRBV6-6 combines with J gene TRBJ2-1; possible D gene TRBD1, 6 bases. The CDR3 has 12 residues. Germline V CDR1 and CDR2: MNHNY, SVGAGI (reference sequence). V lost 8 bases and J 7 bases, leaving 12 bases between the germline ends. Here the CDR3 DNA reads TGTGCCAGCGGGGGCCGGGCGAATGAGCAGTTCTTC. Translating gives CASGGRANEQFF.

V is TRBV6-5 and J is TRBJ2-5, with D unclear. Deletions cut 5 bases from V and 5 bases from J, with 15 bases between. From germline, CDR1 is MNHEY and CDR2 SVGAGI. The CDR3 extends over 14 amino acids. For the CDR3, the DNA is TGTGCCAGCAGTCCATACAGTGGTCGGGAGACCCAGTACTTC. This encodes CASSPYSGRETQYF.

The V call is TRBV7-3, the J call TRBJ1-3; 7 bases match TRBD1. CDR1 and CDR2 from the germline V gene are SGHTA and FQGTGA. After removal of 4 bases from V and 0 bases from J, the junction contained 0 bases not matched to a gene. The CDR3 consists of 14 residues. The CDR3 nucleotides read TGTGCCAGCAGCTCAGGGGGCTCTGGAAACACCATATATTTT. Encoded protein: CASSSGGSGNTIYF.

This chain joins TRBV6-6 and TRBJ2-7; TRBD1 is a possible D gene (6 bases). Germline V gene data show CDR1 as MNHNY and CDR2 as SVGAGI (reference sequence). The CDR3 runs to 16 residues. Trimming shortened V by 6 bases and J by 3 bases, and 21 bases separated the two germline ends. The CDR3 DNA follows: TGTGCCAGCAGCAATTCCAGGGGCTCCTCCAACTACGAGCAGTACTTC. It translates to CASSNSRGSSNYEQYF.

Only a few counts were recorded for this clone. This chain links TRBV6-5 with TRBJ2-1; 7 nucleotides match TRBD2. The CDR3 extends over 14 amino acids. J lost 5 bases, V lost 9 bases, and 10 bases had no gene match. CDR1 is MNHEY and CDR2 is SVGAGI in the germline V gene. The CDR3 nucleotides read TGTGCCAGGGGGACTAACGACGTGAACAATGAGCAGTTCTTC. This sequence encodes CARGTNDVNNEQFF.

The V call is TRBV29-1, the J call TRBJ2-5, with D possibly matching TRBD1 (6 bases). The CDR3 has 13 residues. Germline CDR1 is SQVTM and CDR2 is ANQGSEA. Trimming shortened V by 2 bases and J by 1 base, and 8 bases separated the two germline ends. CDR3 protein: CSVETGIQETQYF. In nucleotides, the CDR3 is TGCAGCGTTGAAACAGGGATCCAAGAGACCCAGTACTTC.

This chain joins TRBV28 and TRBJ1-4; weak D call: TRBD1 (5 bases). V lost 5 bases and J lost 6, with 10 bases in between. CDR3 size: 13 residues. The germline gives CDR1 MDHEN, CDR2 SYDVKM. The CDR3 DNA is TGTGCCAGCAGTCCCGGGGGGGATGAAAAACTGTTTTTT. This codes for CASSPGGDEKLFF.

The chain employs TRBV18 and TRBJ1-2, with D perhaps TRBD1 (6 bases). Trimming stripped 3 bases from V and 4 bases from J, with 15 bases between. The CDR3 has 15 residues. Per the germline V gene, CDR1 is KGHSH and CDR2 is LQKENI. The CDR3 spells CASSPETGWGYGYTF. CDR3 sequence (DNA): TGTGCCAGCTCACCGGAGACAGGCTGGGGCTATGGCTACACCTTC.

The J gene is TRBJ2-1, the V gene TRBV29-1, with 10 bases matching TRBD2. V lost 7 bases to trimming and J lost 7 bases; unmatched junction nucleotides: 7. Germline-derived CDR1 and CDR2 are SQVTM and ANQGSEA. CDR3 length equals 13 residues. CDR3 DNA: TGCAGCGCTGATAGCGGGAGGTGGAATGAGCAGTTCTTC. Translated, it gives CSADSGRWNEQFF.

The chain uses TRBV6-5 and TRBJ2-1; 7 bases match TRBD2. Germline V CDR1 and CDR2: MNHEY, SVGAGI. Trimming removed 2 bases from V and 0 bases from J; junction bases left unmatched: 1. The CDR3 loop spans 15 amino acids. CDR3 region: CASSYGGSSYNEQFF. In DNA, the CDR3 is TGTGCCAGCAGTTACGGCGGGAGCTCCTACAATGAGCAGTTCTTC.

The sample holds one count of this clone. V and J are TRBV5-1 and TRBJ2-7; 11 bases align to TRBD2. Germline V lookup: CDR1 SGHRS, CDR2 YFSETQ. The ends lost 0 bases at V and 3 bases at J; junction bases unmatched: 5. This CDR3 spans 16 amino acids. The CDR3 sequence: CASSLGLAGGDYEQYF. CDR3 nucleotide sequence: TGCGCCAGCAGCTTGGGTCTAGCGGGGGGCGACTACGAGCAGTACTTC. Complete variable domain (other parts from reference TRBV5-1 and TRBJ2-7): KAGVTQTPRYLIKTRGQQVTLSCSPISGHRSVSWYQQTPGQGLQFLFEYFSETQRNKGNFPGRFSGRQFSNSRSEMNVSTLELGDSALYLCASSLGLAGGDYEQYFGPGTRLTVT.

The chain employs TRBV5-4 and TRBJ2-3, with 9 bases matching TRBD1. J was trimmed by 3 bases and V by 4 bases; bases with no gene match: 9. Germline V gene data show CDR1 as SGHNT and CDR2 as YYREEE (reference sequence). The length of the CDR3 is 16 residues. Here the CDR3 reads CASSTGQGRRTDTQYF. The CDR3 nucleotides read TGTGCCAGCAGCACAGGACAGGGGAGACGGACAGATACGCAGTATTTT.

CDR3 region: CASSLAGANTEAFF. CDR3 bases: TGCGCCAGCAGCTTGGCAGGGGCTAACACTGAAGCTTTCTTT. The V and J genes are TRBV5-1 and TRBJ1-1, with D tentatively TRBD1 (6 bases). Between the trimmed V and J ends, which lost 0 bases and 2 bases, there was a span of 8 bases. CDR1 is SGHRS and CDR2 is YFSETQ in the germline V gene. The CDR3 runs 14 residues.